The 10 T cell receptor beta chains in this list originate from one sample, sequenced in a study of CD8+CD57+ T cells in acquired aplastic anemia. Template material for TCR beta VDJ and CDR3 profiling consisted of genomic DNA. TCRdb recomputed calls from the reads with MiXCR, one row per CDR3 protein. The data show around 400,000 distinct CDR3 sequences, about two thirds seen once. Sequenced sample: sorted CD4+, CD8+, or CD8+CD57+ T cells (not recorded which) from PBMCs. These receptor sequences come from a human donor in good health, serving as a control.

Remarks on this clonotype: At one end the junction does not follow the germline gene, possibly because of a read error. The gene calls are TRBV7-2 and TRBJ1-1; TRBD1 agrees at 11 bases. The CDR3 has 14 residues. Per germline, CDR1 SGHTA and CDR2 FQGNSA. CDR3 sequence reads: CASSLGTGGREELF. The CDR3 DNA reads TGTGCCAGCAGCTTGGGGACAGGGGGTCGTGAAGAACTGTTT. The full variable domain, rest sourced from reference TRBV7-2 and TRBJ1-1, is GAGVSQSPSNKVTEKGKDVELRCDPISGHTALYWYRQSLGQGLEFLIYFQGNSAPDKSGLPSDRFSAERTGGSVSTLTIQRTQQEDSAVYLCASSLGTGGREELFGQGTRLTVV.

The genes are TRBV7-9 and TRBJ1-1; possibly TRBD1 for D (6 bases). The CDR3 runs to 14 residues. Germline CDR1 reads SEHNR; CDR2 reads FQNEAQ (reference sequence). Deletions cut 5 bases from V and 4 bases from J, with 14 bases between. Here the CDR3 DNA reads TGTGCCAGCAGCCAGCTACAGGGAGGCACTGAAGCTTTCTTT. As protein: CASSQLQGGTEAFF. The full variable domain, with the rest looked up from reference TRBV7-9 and TRBJ1-1, is DTGVSQNPRHKITKRGQNVTFRCDPISEHNRLYWYRQTLGQGPEFLTYFQNEAQLEKSRLLSDRFSAERPKGSFSTLEIQRTEQGDSAMYLCASSQLQGGTEAFFGQGTRLTVV.

This clonotype was seen repeatedly, ten times or more. The V and J genes are TRBV3-1 and TRBJ1-6; D ambiguous. The CDR3 sequence is 14 residues long. In germline, CDR1 is LGHDT, CDR2 YNNKEL (reference sequence). Trimming pared 0 bases from V and 12 bases from J, leaving 12 bases between. CDR3 coding DNA: TGTGCCAGCAGCCAAGATTCTAACGGATTACCCCTCCACTTT. It codes for CASSQDSNGLPLHF.

The J gene is TRBJ1-2, the V gene TRBV7-9; D is possibly TRBD1 (5 bases). The V end was cut by 5 bases, the J end by 10 bases, with 23 bases between. The CDR3 sequence is 15 residues long. Germline CDR1 reads SEHNR; CDR2 reads FQNEAQ (reference sequence). The CDR3 is CASSPRGKTNEHYTF. CDR3 bases: TGTGCCAGCAGCCCCCGGGGGAAGACTAACGAGCACTACACCTTC.

About this clonotype itself: Because the CDR3 is missing its conserved closing phenylalanine or tryptophan, this is likely a read error. The DNA is left out, because the CDR3 cannot be placed on it with certainty; the CDR3 is given as TCRdb lists it. The genes are TRBV7-9 and TRBJ1-2; the table's TRBD1 call for D was not verified on the DNA. The germline CDR1 and CDR2 sequences are SEHNR and FQNEAQ (reference sequence). The CDR3 spans 13 amino acids, including both terminal residues. The CDR3 region is CASSVAGTGLPRA.

This clonotype appeared many times. The chain uses TRBV20-1 and TRBJ1-2; D not certain. The CDR3 is made up of 9 amino acids. V dropped 6 bases and J dropped 8 bases, with 7 bases sitting between them. CDR1 DFQATT and CDR2 SNEGSKA come from the germline V gene (reference sequence). CDR3 in amino acids: CSARPGYTF. The CDR3 DNA is TGCAGTGCCCGGCCCGGCTACACCTTC.

V gene TRBV20-1 combines with J gene TRBJ2-7; 7 nucleotides align to TRBD2. The CDR3 consists of 14 residues. Losses at the gene ends were 5 bases for V and 5 bases for J; bases not matched to a gene: 12. Germline V gene lookup returns CDR1 DFQATT and CDR2 SNEGSKA (reference sequence). In DNA form, the CDR3 reads TGCAGTGCTCCCCAGCGGGGCGGCACAGACGAGCAGTACTTC. Translating gives CSAPQRGGTDEQYF.

This rearrangement joins TRBV12-3 or TRBV12-4 to TRBJ2-7, with 7 bases matching TRBD1. This CDR3 region has 15 residues. Trimming took 4 bases from V and 5 from J; bases not matched to a gene: 11. This CDR3 is CASSSGGQAYHEQYF. CDR3 DNA sequence: TGTGCCAGCAGTTCAGGAGGACAGGCGTACCACGAGCAGTACTTC.

At least ten counts were recorded for this clonotype. This chain links TRBV11-2 with TRBJ2-3; TRBD2 aligns across 16 bases. Per germline, CDR1 SGHAT and CDR2 FQNNGV. V lost 4 bases, J lost 2 bases, and 3 bases stayed unmatched. The CDR3 is 17 residues long. CDR3 sequence: CASSSGLAGGYTDTQYF. The CDR3 DNA sequence: TGTGCCAGCAGCTCGGGACTAGCGGGGGGGTACACAGATACGCAGTATTTT. Drawing the rest from reference TRBV11-2 and TRBJ2-3, the complete variable domain is EAGVAQSPRYKIIEKRQSVAFWCNPISGHATLYWYQQILGQGPKLLIQFQNNGVVDDSQLPKDRFSAERLKGVDSTLKIQPAKLEDSAVYLCASSSGLAGGYTDTQYFGPGTRLTVL.

The gene calls are TRBV10-2 and TRBJ2-1; no firm D call. V gave up 2 bases and J gave up 7 bases, with 3 bases separating them. Per germline, CDR1 WSHSY and CDR2 SAAADI. The CDR3 runs 11 residues. CDR3 in DNA: TGCGCCAGCAGTGAGACGAATGAGCAGTTCTTC. It yields the protein CASSETNEQFF.